Presented here are 24 T cell receptor beta chains from one specimen sequenced in a study of blood T cell repertoires in COVID-19. Sequencing used immunoSEQ multiplex PCR; TCRdb keeps in-frame clones, though not all of them. The sample yields about 64,000 clones, about 88% seen once. What was sequenced was PBMCs or T cells enriched from blood (not recorded which). The receptors derive from a middle-aged woman who had recovered from COVID-19.

The chain couples TRBV24-1 to TRBJ2-1; D perhaps matches TRBD2 (5 bases). In germline, CDR1 is KGHDR, CDR2 SFDVKD. The CDR3 totals 17 residues. The V gene lost 3 bases and the J gene lost 9 bases, with 23 bases spanning the gap. CDR3 protein: CATSDRLEDLVPGEQFF. The DNA for the CDR3 is TGTGCCACCAGTGATCGGTTGGAGGACCTAGTTCCTGGTGAGCAGTTCTTC.

The J gene is TRBJ2-7, the V gene TRBV5-1; TRBD2 matches 9 bases. The CDR3 is 15 residues long. V was clipped by 3 bases and J by 6 bases; unmatched bases: 10. CDR1 is SGHRS and CDR2 is YFSETQ in the germline V gene. This chain's CDR3 is CASSSNPSGGPEQYF. The CDR3 DNA reads as TGCGCCAGCAGCTCGAATCCCAGCGGGGGGCCCGAGCAGTACTTC.

The chain recombines TRBV6-2 or TRBV6-3 with TRBJ1-1, with 8 bases aligning to TRBD1. This CDR3 comprises 14 residues. Trimming removed 0 bases from V and 11 bases from J; junction bases left unmatched: 8. CDR1 is MNHEY, CDR2 SVGEGT, per germline. CDR3 protein: CASSYSTVDRGAFF. In nucleotides, the CDR3 is TGTGCCAGCAGTTACTCTACCGTCGACAGGGGCGCTTTCTTT.

CDR3 sequence: CASSAGYNQPQHF. In DNA form, the CDR3 reads TGTGCCAGCAGTGCGGGATATAATCAGCCCCAGCATTTT. The rearrangement joins TRBV2 to TRBJ1-5; D not resolved. This CDR3 is built from 13 residues. Germline V CDR1 and CDR2: SNHLY, FYNNEI. V was trimmed by 4 bases and J by 4 bases, leaving 8 bases between them.

The chain recombines TRBV15 with TRBJ1-2, with D unclear. The CDR3 is 12 residues long. Deletions cut 5 bases from V and 1 base from J, with 5 bases between. Germline-derived CDR1 and CDR2 are LNHNV and YYDKDF (reference sequence). This CDR3 is CATSSFNYGYTF. The CDR3 DNA sequence: TGTGCCACCAGCTCATTTAACTATGGCTACACCTTC.

The chain uses TRBV7-9 and TRBJ2-2, with D possibly matching TRBD1 (6 bases). The germline V gene has CDR1 SEHNR and CDR2 FQNEAQ (reference sequence). V shed 8 bases and J shed 5 bases, with 15 bases lying between them. CDR3 length: 14 residues. Written as DNA, the CDR3 is TGTGCCAGCCTTTCCGGGACACATACCGGGGAGCTGTTTTTT. Translated, it gives CASLSGTHTGELFF. Drawing the rest from reference TRBV7-9 and TRBJ2-2, the complete variable domain is DTGVSQNPRHKITKRGQNVTFRCDPISEHNRLYWYRQTLGQGPEFLTYFQNEAQLEKSRLLSDRFSAERPKGSFSTLEIQRTEQGDSAMYLCASLSGTHTGELFFGEGSRLTVL.

The rearrangement uses TRBV5-1 and TRBJ2-7; maybe TRBD1 (6 bases). V was pared by 0 bases and J by 2 bases, with 9 bases between. The CDR3 runs 14 residues. Germline CDR1 reads SGHRS; CDR2 reads YFSETQ. The CDR3 sequence: CASSLDRVPYEQYF. The CDR3 nucleotides are TGCGCCAGCAGCTTGGACAGGGTACCCTACGAGCAGTACTTC. Supplemented by reference TRBV5-1 and TRBJ2-7, the full variable domain reads KAGVTQTPRYLIKTRGQQVTLSCSPISGHRSVSWYQQTPGQGLQFLFEYFSETQRNKGNFPGRFSGRQFSNSRSEMNVSTLELGDSALYLCASSLDRVPYEQYFGPGTRLTVT.

V and J are TRBV24-1 and TRBJ2-7, with 9 bases lining up with TRBD1. V lost 2 bases and J lost 1; bases outside the gene matches: 5. Germline V gene lookup returns CDR1 KGHDR and CDR2 SFDVKD. The CDR3 consists of 16 residues. The CDR3 DNA follows: TGTGCCACCAGTGATTCCGGACAGGGGTGGTCCTACGAGCAGTACTTC. Protein product: CATSDSGQGWSYEQYF.

The chain combines TRBV4-1 with TRBJ1-5; 7 bases align to TRBD1. The length of the CDR3 is 16 residues. V dropped 4 bases and J dropped 4; count of bases not matched to a gene: 10. Germline loops: CDR1 MGHRA, CDR2 YSYEKL. In nucleotides, the CDR3 is TGCGCCAGCAGCCCGACAGGGACATTAAGTAATCAGCCCCAGCATTTT. Translation gives CASSPTGTLSNQPQHF.

This chain connects TRBV10-3 to TRBJ2-3; TRBD2 matches 13 bases. V trimming: 9 bases; J trimming: 1 base; junction bases outside the gene matches: 1. Germline lookup yields CDR1 ENHRY and CDR2 SYGVKD. The CDR3 spans 14 residues. The DNA of the CDR3 is TGTGCCATTGGACTAGCGGGGGGCACAGATACGCAGTATTTT. Translated: CAIGLAGGTDTQYF.

The chain joins TRBV27 to TRBJ2-7; 8 nucleotides match TRBD1. The CDR3 is made up of 14 amino acids. Germline CDR1 is MNHEY and CDR2 is SMNVEV (reference sequence). The junction had 6 bases not matched to a gene; V was cut back by 6 bases and J by 2 bases. The CDR3 DNA is TGTGCCAGCAGCCCCCGGACAGGGCCCTACGAGCAGTACTTC. Its translation is CASSPRTGPYEQYF.

The rearrangement links TRBV19 to TRBJ1-2; no clear D gene. V lost 7 bases and J lost 7, with 19 bases in between. This CDR3 region has 14 residues. Germline assignment: CDR1 LNHDA and CDR2 SQIVND (reference sequence). Written as DNA, the CDR3 is TGTGCCAGTAACCCAGGTGCGGGGTCGGGTGGCTACACCTTC. As protein: CASNPGAGSGGYTF.

The CDR3: CASRPVDRGLYNEQFF. The CDR3, as DNA: TGTGCCAGCAGACCAGTGGACAGGGGCCTCTACAATGAGCAGTTCTTC. The chain uses TRBV5-8 and TRBJ2-1, with 9 bases that match TRBD1. This CDR3 has 16 amino acids. After removal of 5 bases from V and 3 bases from J, the junction contained 9 bases not matched to a gene. Germline CDR1 SGHTS, CDR2 YDEGEE.

The rearrangement joins TRBV5-4 to TRBJ2-1; TRBD2 matches 10 bases. This CDR3 is built from 16 residues. The J segment lost 2 bases and the V segment lost 4 bases, leaving 6 bases of the junction unmatched. Per the germline V gene, CDR1 is SGHNT and CDR2 is YYREEE (reference sequence). The CDR3 loop reads CASSQKSGGAYNEQFF. CDR3 coding DNA: TGTGCCAGCAGCCAAAAAAGCGGGGGGGCCTACAATGAGCAGTTCTTC.

The CDR3 sequence is CASSLGQGRHNEQFF. In DNA form, the CDR3 reads TGTGCCAGCAGCTTAGGGCAGGGTAGACACAATGAGCAGTTCTTC. The chain carries TRBV7-2 and TRBJ2-1; tentatively, D is TRBD1 (5 bases). Trimming cost V 1 base and J 5 bases, with 12 bases left between them. CDR1 is SGHTA, CDR2 FQGNSA, per germline. CDR3 length: 15 amino acids.

This chain connects TRBV27 to TRBJ1-1; maybe TRBD1 (6 bases). Germline assignment: CDR1 MNHEY and CDR2 SMNVEV (reference sequence). CDR3 length equals 13 residues. V shed 5 bases and J shed 1 base, with 8 bases lying between them. CDR3 bases: TGTGCCAGCAGTCTGACAGGGAACACTGAAGCTTTCTTT. Protein product: CASSLTGNTEAFF.

The J gene is TRBJ2-1, the V gene TRBV13, with 8 bases that match TRBD2. In germline, CDR1 is PRHDT, CDR2 FYEKMQ (reference sequence). The CDR3 has 15 residues. Unmatched junction bases numbered 10, after V lost 2 bases and J lost 10 bases. CDR3 coding DNA: TGTGCCAGCAGCTTAAGACCAACGGGGGGGGACGAGCAGTTCTTC. The encoded protein is CASSLRPTGGDEQFF.

This chain links TRBV4-1 with TRBJ1-1; D gene unclear. V lost 4 bases to trimming and J lost 11 bases, with 23 bases between them. Germline CDR1 is MGHRA and CDR2 is YSYEKL. The CDR3 contains 15 residues. The CDR3 region is CASSPPGGGGTYAFF. For the CDR3, the DNA is TGCGCCAGCAGCCCCCCGGGTGGTGGAGGTACGTATGCTTTCTTT.

This rearrangement joins TRBV6-5 to TRBJ1-1; TRBD1 matches 8 bases. Unmatched junction bases numbered 6, after V lost 6 bases and J lost 6 bases. This CDR3 is 13 amino acids long. The germline V gene has CDR1 MNHEY and CDR2 SVGAGI. CDR3 sequence: CASRHPGQAEAFF. CDR3 coding DNA: TGTGCCAGCAGGCACCCGGGACAGGCTGAAGCTTTCTTT.

This clone appeared a few times. The V call is TRBV5-1, the J call TRBJ2-1; no definite D call. In germline, CDR1 is SGHRS, CDR2 YFSETQ. CDR3 size: 13 residues. The V end lost 3 bases, the J end lost 0 bases, and 4 bases lay between the germline ends. CDR3 nucleotides: TGCGCCAGCAGCTCCATCTCCTACAATGAGCAGTTCTTC. The encoded protein is CASSSISYNEQFF.

The chain links TRBV4-1 to TRBJ2-7; D perhaps matches TRBD2 (7 bases). The germline V gene encodes CDR1 MGHRA and CDR2 YSYEKL. The V gene lost 1 base and the J gene lost 2 bases, with 12 bases spanning the gap. This CDR3 comprises 15 residues. CDR3 nucleotides: TGCGCCAGCAGCCAAGTCACGGGGGGCACCTACGAGCAGTACTTC. Its translation: CASSQVTGGTYEQYF.

The rearrangement links TRBV4-2 to TRBJ1-2, with TRBD1 matching 9 bases. Per the germline V gene, CDR1 is LGHNA and CDR2 is YNFKEQ. CDR3 size: 15 residues. V lost 0 bases to trimming and J lost 6 bases; unmatched junction nucleotides: 5. The CDR3 here is CASSQDLGQGHGYTF. DNA of the CDR3: TGTGCCAGCAGCCAAGATCTGGGACAGGGACATGGCTACACCTTC.

The rearrangement links TRBV27 to TRBJ1-2; 7 bases match TRBD1. Germline trimming cut 2 bases from V and 4 bases from J; bases unmatched to any gene: 4. This CDR3 spans 14 amino acids. Germline lookup yields CDR1 MNHEY and CDR2 SMNVEV (reference sequence). The CDR3 sequence: CASSLRQGSYGYTF. Written as DNA, the CDR3 is TGTGCCAGCAGTTTACGACAGGGATCCTATGGCTACACCTTC.

This clone has a handful of counts. CDR3 amino acids: CASSLWLAGGTQNIQYF. The CDR3 DNA is TGCGCCAGCAGCTTGTGGCTAGCGGGGGGTACTCAAAACATTCAGTACTTC. The V and J genes are TRBV5-1 and TRBJ2-4, with TRBD2 identical over 11 bases. The V gene end was trimmed by 1 base and the J gene end by 5 bases; junction bases not matched to a gene: 8. Germline V lookup: CDR1 SGHRS, CDR2 YFSETQ. This CDR3 has 17 amino acids.